The clone carrying this TCR beta chain showed up just a few times. This table comes from immunoSEQ multiplex PCR, and its TCRdb copy is limited to in-frame clones, with some not included. The data show 120,000 to 150,000 clones, with roughly 88% seen just once and roughly 8% held by the top ten. The data stem from a study of blood T cell repertoires in COVID-19. The germline V gene has CDR1 KGHSH and CDR2 LQKENI. This CDR3 comprises 15 residues. J gave up 3 bases and V 3 bases, and 3 bases lay outside the gene matches. The V gene is TRBV18, the J gene TRBJ2-2; 8 bases line up with TRBD1. The sequenced sample consisted of peripheral blood. The receptor was isolated from a woman aged 60-70 years with COVID-19, enrolled during active disease. Written as DNA, the CDR3 is TGTGCCAGCTCACCTCAACAGGGGGACACCGGGGAGCTGTTTTTT. This translates into CASSPQQGDTGELFF.